These 14 T cell receptor beta chains came from one sample sequenced in a study of shared clonotypes between healthy human individuals. Sequencing used immunoSEQ multiplex PCR; TCRdb keeps in-frame clones, though not all of them. The repertoire has about 2,100,000 clones, 90% to 95% of them found once; the top ten carry around 1.7%. Naivety among CD8 cells was defined by CD45RO negativity and positive CCR7 selection, thereby excluding terminally differentiated effector memory CD45RA+ cells. The sample comprised naive CD8+ T cells from PBMCs. These receptors were obtained from a man aged 18 to 35 in good health. Some clones in this sample may be carry-over from other donors' samples.

This clone was seen a handful of times. The chain links TRBV11-2 to TRBJ2-1; D possibly corresponds to TRBD2 (5 bases). V lost 5 bases and J lost 6, with 14 bases in between. This CDR3 is 14 amino acids long. Germline V gene sequence: CDR1 SGHAT, CDR2 FQNNGV. The CDR3 loop is CASSLRDPRNEQFF. Written as DNA, the CDR3 is TGTGCCAGCAGCCTCCGGGATCCTCGCAATGAGCAGTTCTTC.

This sequence joins TRBV28 and TRBJ1-2; perhaps TRBD1 as D (5 bases). The V gene's germline CDR1 is MDHEN and CDR2 SYDVKM. V was cut by 7 bases and J by 7 bases, with 16 bases left in between. The CDR3 runs 13 residues. As DNA, the CDR3 is TGTGCCAGCACCCTCAGAGGTGGGGCTGGCTACACCTTC. This encodes CASTLRGGAGYTF.

This clone was counted once. The V call is TRBV14, the J call TRBJ2-1; 9 nucleotides line up with TRBD2. CDR1 is SGHDN, CDR2 FVKESK, per germline. The junction had 4 bases not matched to a gene; V was cut back by 3 bases and J by 10 bases. The CDR3 covers 13 residues. DNA of the CDR3: TGTGCCAGCAGCCAGTGGCTAGCGGGAGAGCAGTTCTTC. Translated: CASSQWLAGEQFF. The complete variable domain, with remaining parts taken from reference TRBV14 and TRBJ2-1, reads EAGVTQFPSHSVIEKGQTVTLRCDPISGHDNLYWYRRVMGKEIKFLLHFVKESKQDESGMPNNRFLAERTGGTYSTLKVQPAELEDSGVYFCASSQWLAGEQFFGPGTRLTVL.

The chain uses TRBV28 and TRBJ2-5; TRBD1 matches at 7 bases. The CDR3 covers 15 residues. CDR1 and CDR2 (germline): MDHEN, SYDVKM. The V and J ends lost 5 bases and 2 bases, in that order; junction bases with no gene match: 8. The CDR3 DNA reads TGTGCCAGCAGTCCCGGGACAGCAGAACAAGAGACCCAGTACTTC. It specifies CASSPGTAEQETQYF.

The J gene is TRBJ1-4, the V gene TRBV11-2, with 8 bases aligning to TRBD1. V lost 0 bases to trimming and J lost 6 bases; unmatched junction nucleotides: 9. This CDR3 region has 17 residues. Germline CDR1 SGHAT, CDR2 FQNNGV. This CDR3 is CASSLETGTGDDEKLFF. CDR3 bases: TGTGCCAGCAGCTTAGAAACCGGGACAGGTGACGATGAAAAACTGTTTTTT.

V gene TRBV27 combines with J gene TRBJ1-5; D is unresolved. CDR1 and CDR2 from the germline V gene are MNHEY and SMNVEV (reference sequence). CDR3 length: 13 amino acids. Trimming took off 6 bases at V and 5 bases at J, with 11 bases between the two ends. The CDR3 is CASRMKWDQPQHF. CDR3 nucleotide sequence: TGTGCCAGCAGGATGAAGTGGGATCAGCCCCAGCATTTT.

The gene calls are TRBV25-1 and TRBJ1-1; maybe TRBD1 (6 bases). The V end was cut by 6 bases, the J end by 5 bases, with 13 bases between. The CDR3 is made up of 13 amino acids. Germline CDR1 and CDR2: MGHDK and SYGVNS. CDR3 DNA sequence: TGTGCCAGCAGCCCAGGGGAGGTGACTGAAGCTTTCTTT. Translated: CASSPGEVTEAFF.

V and J are TRBV6-4 and TRBJ2-2, with 10 bases lining up with TRBD1. V shed 5 bases, J shed 5 bases, and the junction held 2 bases outside the gene matches. This CDR3 comprises 14 residues. Germline assignment: CDR1 MRHNA and CDR2 SNTAGT. This chain's CDR3 is CASSWTGGTGELFF. For the CDR3, the DNA is TGTGCCAGCAGTTGGACAGGGGGGACCGGGGAGCTGTTTTTT.

The chain couples TRBV4-1 to TRBJ2-1, with 8 bases fitting TRBD2. V dropped 8 bases and J dropped 7; count of bases not matched to a gene: 13. The CDR3 length is 15 residues. Germline V gene sequence: CDR1 MGHRA, CDR2 YSYEKL. Here the CDR3 reads CASRLASGRGNEQFF. The CDR3 DNA reads TGCGCCAGCCGACTCGCCAGCGGGAGAGGGAATGAGCAGTTCTTC.

On this clone: This sample also contains other DNA sequences that code for the same CDR3. V gene TRBV4-1 combines with J gene TRBJ2-1, with TRBD1 matching over 8 bases. The CDR3 is 14 residues long. The germline CDR1 and CDR2 sequences are MGHRA and YSYEKL. The V and J ends lost 3 bases and 4 bases, in that order; junction bases with no gene match: 2. The CDR3 DNA follows: TGCGCCAGCAGCCAGCGGACAGGGTACAATGAGCAGTTCTTC. Amino acid sequence: CASSQRTGYNEQFF.

This chain connects TRBV10-3 to TRBJ1-1; 8 bases are a match to TRBD1. J gave up 0 bases and V 3 bases, and 9 bases lay outside the gene matches. Germline V gene sequence: CDR1 ENHRY, CDR2 SYGVKD. The CDR3 loop spans 17 amino acids. DNA for the CDR3: TGTGCCATCAGTGAACTTCGGACAGGGAGTATGAACACTGAAGCTTTCTTT. This gives the protein CAISELRTGSMNTEAFF.

This chain links TRBV19 with TRBJ2-7; TRBD1 agrees at 10 bases. J lost 3 bases, V lost 5 bases, and 7 bases had no gene match. The CDR3 extends over 15 amino acids. The germline gives CDR1 LNHDA, CDR2 SQIVND (reference sequence). The CDR3 nucleotides are TGTGCCAGTAGTCATCCGCGGGACAGGGGCTACGAGCAGTACTTC. Translated, it gives CASSHPRDRGYEQYF. Complete variable domain (other parts from reference TRBV19 and TRBJ2-7): DGGITQSPKYLFRKEGQNVTLSCEQNLNHDAMYWYRQDPGQGLRLIYYSQIVNDFQKGDIAEGYSVSREKKESFPLTVTSAQKNPTAFYLCASSHPRDRGYEQYFGPGTRLTVT.

Turning to this clone: Within the sample, other DNA sequences also encode this same CDR3. This chain uses TRBV4-1 with TRBJ1-3, with D possibly matching TRBD1 (6 bases). In germline, CDR1 is MGHRA, CDR2 YSYEKL. Trimming stripped 3 bases from V and 1 base from J, with 10 bases between. This CDR3 has 15 residues. In nucleotides, the CDR3 is TGCGCCAGCAGCCAGGACAGCCGGTCTGGAAACACCATATATTTT. Amino acids: CASSQDSRSGNTIYF.

DNA for the CDR3: TGTGCCAGCTCACCACCGAAGTCGGGGGCTGCCAAAAACATTCAGTACTTC. This sequence encodes CASSPPKSGAAKNIQYF. The V and J genes are TRBV18 and TRBJ2-4; tentatively, D is TRBD1 or TRBD2 (6 bases each). The CDR3 contains 17 residues. The V end was cut by 0 bases, the J end by 1 base, with 13 bases between. Looked up from germline, CDR1 is KGHSH and CDR2 is LQKENI. The entire variable domain, with the rest obtained from reference TRBV18 and TRBJ2-4, is as follows: NAGVMQNPRHLVRRRGQEARLRCSPMKGHSHVYWYRQLPEEGLKFMVYLQKENIIDESGMPKERFSAEFPKEGPSILRIQQVVRGDSAAYFCASSPPKSGAAKNIQYFGAGTRLSVL.